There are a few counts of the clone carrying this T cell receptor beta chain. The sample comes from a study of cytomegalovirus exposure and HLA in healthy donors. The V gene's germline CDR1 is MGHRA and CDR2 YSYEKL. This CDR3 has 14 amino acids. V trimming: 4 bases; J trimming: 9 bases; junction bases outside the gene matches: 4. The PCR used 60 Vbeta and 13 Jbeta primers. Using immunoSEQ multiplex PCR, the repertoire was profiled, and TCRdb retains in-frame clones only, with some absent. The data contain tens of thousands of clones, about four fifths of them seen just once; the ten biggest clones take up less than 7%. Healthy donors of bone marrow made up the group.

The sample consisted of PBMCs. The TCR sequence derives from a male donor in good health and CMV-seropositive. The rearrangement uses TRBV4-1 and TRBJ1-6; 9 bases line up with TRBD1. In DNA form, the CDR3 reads TGCGCCAGCAGCCTATGGACAGGGGTTTCACCCCTCCACTTT. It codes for CASSLWTGVSPLHF.